The 19 T cell receptor beta chains given below trace back to one sample, sequenced in a study of early T cells in non-severe SARS-CoV-2 infection. MiXCR, applied by TCRdb to the 5' RACE reads, yields one record per CDR3 protein. The repertoire includes approximately 84,000 distinct CDR3 sequences, 15% of them detected once, and around 6% sits in the top ten. Material for sequencing was whole blood. These receptors all come from an adult who was a healthcare worker with PCR-confirmed SARS-CoV-2 infection or an uninfected control (not recorded which).

This chain joins TRBV11-3 and TRBJ2-3; D not resolved. The CDR3 extends over 14 amino acids. V was shortened by 7 bases and J by 6 bases, with 17 bases between the two germline ends. Germline CDR1 SGHNT, CDR2 YENEEA. The CDR3 loop reads CASTYWSFRDTQYF. The CDR3 coding sequence is TGTGCCAGCACCTACTGGTCCTTTAGGGATACGCAGTATTTT.

The table lists this clonotype with a few counts. The chain employs TRBV4-1 and TRBJ1-4, with D hard to call. V was trimmed by 2 bases and J by 5 bases, leaving 9 bases between them. The CDR3 is 14 amino acids. Germline CDR1 reads MGHRA; CDR2 reads YSYEKL. CDR3 sequence: CASSQPVENEKLFF. CDR3 DNA sequence: TGCGCCAGCAGCCAACCAGTCGAAAATGAAAAACTGTTTTTT.

This clonotype came up many times. The chain links TRBV6-5 to TRBJ2-7; 8 positions agree with TRBD1. The CDR3 is 14 residues long. The germline gives CDR1 MNHEY, CDR2 SVGAGI. V shed 5 bases, J shed 0 bases, and the junction held 3 bases outside the gene matches. The CDR3 is CASSPDRGSYEQYF. The CDR3 nucleotides read TGTGCCAGCAGTCCTGACAGGGGCTCCTACGAGCAGTACTTC.

This clonotype has a handful of counts. The CDR3 loop is CAWSVAGAYGYTF. The CDR3 bases are TGTGCCTGGAGTGTAGCCGGGGCCTATGGCTACACCTTC. J is TRBJ1-2 and V is TRBV30; a possible D gene is TRBD1 (5 bases). The germline V and J ends were trimmed by 0 bases and 4 bases, with 9 bases remaining between them. The CDR3 runs to 13 residues. Per germline, CDR1 GTSNPN and CDR2 SVGIG (reference sequence).

This clonotype showed up just a few times. This chain connects TRBV29-1 to TRBJ2-3; D possibly uses TRBD1 or TRBD2 (5 bases each). Trimming removed 7 bases at V and 6 bases at J, with 14 bases between. From germline, CDR1 is SQVTM and CDR2 ANQGSEA. CDR3 length: 12 amino acids. The CDR3 is CSAGTLRDTQYF. The CDR3 bases are TGCAGCGCCGGGACCCTGAGGGATACGCAGTATTTT.

This clonotype was picked up a small number of times. This chain uses TRBV28 with TRBJ2-3; D is unclear. Per the germline V gene, CDR1 is MDHEN and CDR2 is SYDVKM. The CDR3 sequence is 12 residues long. V was clipped by 5 bases and J by 10 bases, with 13 bases between them. This chain's CDR3 is CASSIGGSPQYF. CDR3 in DNA: TGTGCCAGCAGTATTGGCGGATCCCCGCAGTATTTT.

The J gene is TRBJ2-5, the V gene TRBV5-8; 7 nucleotides align to TRBD1. This CDR3 is built from 13 residues. CDR1 is SGHTS and CDR2 is YDEGEE in the germline V gene. The V segment lost 5 bases and the J segment 3 bases; nucleotides outside the gene matches: 4. CDR3 amino acids: CASRGTAEETQYF. CDR3 nucleotide sequence: TGTGCCAGCAGGGGGACAGCGGAAGAGACCCAGTACTTC. Supplemented by reference TRBV5-8 and TRBJ2-5, the full variable domain reads EAGVTQSPTHLIKTRGQQATLRCSPISGHTSVYWYQQALGLGLQFLLWYDEGEERNRGNFPPRFSGRQFPNYSSELNVNALELEDSALYLCASRGTAEETQYFGPGTRLLVL.

This chain connects TRBV7-2 to TRBJ2-5, with 8 bases lining up with TRBD2. This CDR3 region has 14 residues. Germline V gives CDR1 SGHTA, CDR2 FQGNSA. V was clipped by 5 bases and J by 1 base; unmatched bases: 3. CDR3 bases: TGTGCCAGCAGCCGAGGGACTAGCCAAGAGACCCAGTACTTC. Translated, it gives CASSRGTSQETQYF. Full variable domain (outside the CDR3, taken from reference TRBV7-2 and TRBJ2-5): GAGVSQSPSNKVTEKGKDVELRCDPISGHTALYWYRQSLGQGLEFLIYFQGNSAPDKSGLPSDRFSAERTGGSVSTLTIQRTQQEDSAVYLCASSRGTSQETQYFGPGTRLLVL.

This clonotype came up a few times. The V and J genes are TRBV29-1 and TRBJ2-3, with D perhaps matching TRBD2 (6 bases). Deletions cut 7 bases from V and 0 bases from J, with 14 bases between. CDR3 size: 14 residues. Germline V gene data show CDR1 as SQVTM and CDR2 as ANQGSEA. The CDR3 loop reads CSASGRSSTDTQYF. In DNA, the CDR3 is TGCAGCGCCTCCGGGAGATCCAGCACAGATACGCAGTATTTT.

The chain carries TRBV4-2 and TRBJ2-3; the D is unclear. The CDR3 contains 14 residues. V was trimmed by 1 base and J by 1 base, leaving 6 bases between them. Per the germline V gene, CDR1 is LGHNA and CDR2 is YNFKEQ. CDR3 sequence (DNA): TGTGCCAGCAGCCAAGTCGGAGGCACAGATACGCAGTATTTT. It codes for CASSQVGGTDTQYF.

This clonotype was observed a few times. The gene calls are TRBV28 and TRBJ2-5; TRBD2 matches at 16 bases. There are 16 residues in the CDR3. The V gene end was trimmed by 6 bases and the J gene end by 2 bases; junction bases not matched to a gene: 3. Germline CDR1 MDHEN, CDR2 SYDVKM. Here the CDR3 DNA reads TGTGCCAGCAGCACGGGACTAGCGGGAGGGCAAGAGACCCAGTACTTC. This codes for CASSTGLAGGQETQYF.

The table lists this clonotype with many counts. The V call is TRBV11-2, the J call TRBJ1-6; 7 bases line up with TRBD1. The CDR3 runs to 15 residues. The J segment lost 7 bases and the V segment lost 4 bases, leaving 7 bases of the junction unmatched. In germline, CDR1 is SGHAT, CDR2 FQNNGV. The CDR3 protein is CASSYRTGDNSPLHF. The CDR3 DNA follows: TGTGCCAGCAGCTACCGCACAGGGGACAATTCACCCCTCCACTTT. Full variable domain (outside the CDR3, taken from reference TRBV11-2 and TRBJ1-6): EAGVAQSPRYKIIEKRQSVAFWCNPISGHATLYWYQQILGQGPKLLIQFQNNGVVDDSQLPKDRFSAERLKGVDSTLKIQPAKLEDSAVYLCASSYRTGDNSPLHFGNGTRLTVT.

This clonotype was counted a few times. The V call is TRBV10-3, the J call TRBJ2-7; 7 positions agree with TRBD1. V was clipped by 9 bases and J by 6 bases; unmatched bases: 11. Germline V gene sequence: CDR1 ENHRY, CDR2 SYGVKD. The CDR3 length is 13 residues. The CDR3 here is CAISSPTGAEQYF. The CDR3 nucleotides are TGTGCCATATCATCCCCAACAGGGGCCGAGCAGTACTTC.

This clonotype was counted between two and nine times. The chain links TRBV7-9 to TRBJ1-4; D might be TRBD1 (6 bases). There are 14 residues in the CDR3. Germline V CDR1 and CDR2: SEHNR, FQNEAQ (reference sequence). V lost 10 bases, J lost 4 bases, and 16 bases lay in between. The CDR3 protein is CATRSGGLNEKLFF. CDR3 bases: TGTGCCACCCGAAGTGGGGGGCTTAATGAAAAACTGTTTTTT.

The J gene is TRBJ1-3, the V gene TRBV12-3 or TRBV12-4, with D unclear. V lost 4 bases and J 10 bases, leaving 11 bases between the germline ends. This CDR3 is built from 12 residues. Here the CDR3 reads CASSSLWNTIYF. The CDR3 DNA is TGTGCCAGCAGTTCGCTTTGGAATACCATATATTTT.

This clonotype was detected only a few times. The chain recombines TRBV18 with TRBJ2-1; 7 nucleotides line up with TRBD2. Germline V lookup: CDR1 KGHSH, CDR2 LQKENI. The junction had 10 bases not matched to a gene; V was cut back by 2 bases and J by 9 bases. The CDR3 has 15 residues. The CDR3: CASSPEPRLAGEQFF. In nucleotides, the CDR3 is TGTGCCAGCTCACCAGAACCGAGACTAGCTGGTGAGCAGTTCTTC. The full variable domain, in which reference TRBV18 and TRBJ2-1 provide the parts outside the CDR3, is NAGVMQNPRHLVRRRGQEARLRCSPMKGHSHVYWYRQLPEEGLKFMVYLQKENIIDESGMPKERFSAEFPKEGPSILRIQQVVRGDSAAYFCASSPEPRLAGEQFFGPGTRLTVL.

This clonotype has a count of ten or more. The rearrangement links TRBV12-3 or TRBV12-4 to TRBJ1-3, with no clear D. V lost 3 bases and J lost 1, with 13 bases in between. The CDR3 is 16 residues long. The CDR3 sequence: CASSLGKTRSGNTIYF. The CDR3 DNA is TGTGCCAGCAGTTTGGGGAAGACGAGGTCTGGAAACACCATATATTTT.

This clonotype was recorded a few times. This sequence joins TRBV6-2 or TRBV6-3 and TRBJ2-1, with D possibly being TRBD2 (6 bases). Looked up from germline, CDR1 is MNHEY and CDR2 is SVGEGT. V was cut by 5 bases and J by 6 bases, with 20 bases left in between. The CDR3 covers 16 residues. The CDR3 reads CASSARLAERGNEQFF. The CDR3 DNA sequence: TGTGCCAGCAGTGCGAGATTAGCGGAACGGGGCAATGAGCAGTTCTTC.

This clonotype was counted at least ten times. The rearrangement joins TRBV9 to TRBJ1-2; D possibly corresponds to TRBD1 (6 bases). Germline V lookup: CDR1 SGDLS, CDR2 YYNGEE. This CDR3 contains 13 residues. V was shortened by 4 bases and J by 1 base, with 8 bases between the two germline ends. CDR3 nucleotides: TGTGCCAGCAGCCCGGACAGTAACTATGGCTACACCTTC. This sequence encodes CASSPDSNYGYTF.